This entry lists 27 T cell receptor beta chains sequenced from one sample in a study of PD-1 blockade in classical Hodgkin lymphoma. The time point denotes: newly diagnosed, previously untreated cHL patient sample. Produced via immunoSEQ multiplex PCR; TCRdb's table is partial and in-frame only. The sample comprises 70,000 or so clones, 93% of which are singletons, and approximately 2.5% rests with the top ten. The sequenced material came from peripheral blood mononuclear cells (PBMCs). The source of these receptors is a human donor with classical Hodgkin lymphoma.

The rearrangement links TRBV14 to TRBJ1-6; TRBD1 aligns across 10 bases. Germline CDR1 and CDR2: SGHDN and FVKESK. There are 18 residues in the CDR3. Germline trimming cut 0 bases from V and 4 bases from J; bases unmatched to any gene: 6. Here the CDR3 reads CASSQEGDRGIYNSPLHF. The CDR3 bases are TGTGCCAGCAGCCAAGAAGGGGACAGGGGAATTTATAATTCACCCCTCCACTTT.

V and J are TRBV18 and TRBJ2-7; 7 bases are shared with TRBD1. V shed 3 bases, J shed 6 bases, and the junction held 5 bases outside the gene matches. CDR1 KGHSH and CDR2 LQKENI come from the germline V gene. The CDR3 runs to 13 residues. The CDR3 is CASSPPRQGEQYF. The CDR3 nucleotides are TGTGCCAGCTCACCTCCGAGACAGGGCGAGCAGTACTTC.

J is TRBJ2-1 and V is TRBV10-1; tentative D call: TRBD1 (6 bases). Germline V gene sequence: CDR1 WNHNN, CDR2 SYGVQD (reference sequence). The CDR3 has 15 amino acids. V was cut by 3 bases and J by 0 bases, with 9 bases left in between. The CDR3 loop is CASSDSTGSYNEQFF. In nucleotides, the CDR3 is TGCGCCAGCAGTGATTCGACAGGCTCCTACAATGAGCAGTTCTTC.

The CDR3 here is CASSLAGEKPLSNTGELFF. The CDR3 region has the DNA TGTGCCAGCAGCTTAGCGGGTGAGAAGCCCCTTTCGAACACCGGGGAGCTGTTTTTT. This sequence joins TRBV7-2 and TRBJ2-2, with D unclear. V was clipped by 0 bases and J by 0 bases, with 17 bases between them. This CDR3 contains 19 residues. The V gene's germline CDR1 is SGHTA and CDR2 FQGNSA.

The chain joins TRBV6-5 to TRBJ2-5; no firm D call. Trimming cost V 5 bases and J 4 bases, with 8 bases left between them. The CDR3 spans 12 residues. Per the germline V gene, CDR1 is MNHEY and CDR2 is SVGAGI. The CDR3 loop is CASSRWGETQYF. Written as DNA, the CDR3 is TGTGCCAGCAGTCGGTGGGGAGAGACCCAGTACTTC.

The V gene is TRBV15, the J gene TRBJ2-7; no clear D. The germline V gene has CDR1 LNHNV and CDR2 YYDKDF (reference sequence). V lost 2 bases and J 6 bases, leaving 17 bases between the germline ends. The CDR3 is 15 amino acids. In DNA form, the CDR3 reads TGTGCCACCAGCAGAAAGCAAGGCTTGGGTTCCGAGCAGTACTTC. This encodes CATSRKQGLGSEQYF.

The chain uses TRBV21-1 and TRBJ1-2. TRBV21-1 is reported as a pseudogene. The CDR3 has 13 amino acids. Here the CDR3 reads CASVTRGRNGYTF. The CDR3, as DNA: TGTGCCAGCGTTACCCGGGGTCGCAATGGCTACACCTTC.

The J gene is TRBJ1-3, the V gene TRBV28; the match to TRBD1 covers 9 bases. V shed 11 bases, J shed 1 base, and the junction held 6 bases outside the gene matches. CDR3 length: 14 amino acids. CDR1 is MDHEN and CDR2 is SYDVKM in the germline V gene. The CDR3 region has the DNA TGTGCCTGTGACGGGACAGGGTCTGGAAACACCATATATTTT. Protein sequence: CACDGTGSGNTIYF.

The chain joins TRBV6-4 to TRBJ1-5, with 8 positions matching TRBD1. V shed 5 bases and J 5 bases; nucleotides not matched to a gene: 2. The CDR3 is made up of 13 amino acids. Germline V gives CDR1 MRHNA, CDR2 SNTAGT. The DNA for the CDR3 is TGTGCCAGCAGTCGGGACAGGTATCAGCCCCAGCATTTT. This gives the protein CASSRDRYQPQHF.

The gene calls are TRBV5-4 and TRBJ2-7; 9 nucleotides match TRBD2. CDR1 is SGHNT and CDR2 is YYREEE in the germline V gene (reference sequence). V was clipped by 0 bases and J by 3 bases; unmatched bases: 4. The CDR3 extends over 15 amino acids. The chain's CDR3 is CASSLVPTSGYEQYF. The CDR3 DNA is TGTGCCAGCAGCTTGGTCCCGACTAGCGGCTACGAGCAGTACTTC.

The rearrangement uses TRBV6-1 and TRBJ2-5, with D possibly being TRBD2 (5 bases). The V gene's germline CDR1 is MNHNS and CDR2 SASEGT. Trimming took off 4 bases at V and 1 base at J, with 7 bases between the two ends. The CDR3 sequence is 13 residues long. CDR3 in amino acids: CASSVEGQETQYF. CDR3 bases: TGTGCCAGCAGTGTAGAGGGCCAAGAGACCCAGTACTTC.

The chain is built from TRBV18 and TRBJ2-7; 8 bases are a match to TRBD1. CDR1 is KGHSH, CDR2 LQKENI, per germline. V trimming: 3 bases; J trimming: 2 bases; junction bases outside the gene matches: 3. The CDR3 is 14 residues long. The CDR3 DNA reads TGTGCCAGCTCACCCCAGACAGGGGCCTACGAGCAGTACTTC. Residues: CASSPQTGAYEQYF.

The chain recombines TRBV4-1 with TRBJ1-4; 10 bases agree with TRBD1. V lost 4 bases, J lost 10 bases, and 9 bases stayed unmatched. Germline CDR1 MGHRA, CDR2 YSYEKL. This CDR3 is 15 amino acids long. The chain's CDR3 is CASSRRTGGSAKLFF. Written as DNA, the CDR3 is TGCGCCAGCAGCCGTAGGACAGGGGGATCGGCAAAACTGTTTTTT.

The chain employs TRBV28 and TRBJ2-7; possible D gene TRBD2, 6 bases. Germline V lookup: CDR1 MDHEN, CDR2 SYDVKM. The CDR3 contains 15 residues. Trimming left V 2 bases short and J 3 bases short, with 14 bases between. CDR3 DNA sequence: TGTGCCAGCAGTTTAGGAGGGAATGTCCTCTACGAGCAGTACTTC. Protein: CASSLGGNVLYEQYF.

This chain links TRBV7-9 with TRBJ1-4; D is possibly TRBD1 (5 bases). V lost 6 bases to trimming and J lost 2 bases, with 19 bases between them. Germline V CDR1 and CDR2: SEHNR, FQNEAQ (reference sequence). This CDR3 is built from 17 residues. The CDR3 loop is CASSPRAGRGTNEKLFF. The CDR3 bases are TGTGCCAGCAGTCCACGGGCAGGGAGAGGGACTAATGAAAAACTGTTTTTT. Together with reference TRBV7-9 and TRBJ1-4, the CDR3 gives the full variable domain: DTGVSQNPRHKITKRGQNVTFRCDPISEHNRLYWYRQTLGQGPEFLTYFQNEAQLEKSRLLSDRFSAERPKGSFSTLEIQRTEQGDSAMYLCASSPRAGRGTNEKLFFGSGTQLSVL.

Only one count was recorded for this clone. The chain combines TRBV6-1 with TRBJ2-2; D is uncertain. The V end lost 8 bases, the J end lost 3 bases, and 13 bases lay between the germline ends. The CDR3 extends over 14 amino acids. Germline lookup yields CDR1 MNHNS and CDR2 SASEGT. The CDR3 DNA sequence: TGTGCCAGCGGCCAAATGCCCGACACCGGGGAGCTGTTTTTT. It translates to CASGQMPDTGELFF.

This chain connects TRBV7-2 to TRBJ2-7, with D possibly TRBD2 on 5 matching bases. In germline, CDR1 is SGHTA, CDR2 FQGNSA. Trimming shortened V by 6 bases and J by 4 bases, and 7 bases separated the two germline ends. CDR3 length equals 11 residues. In nucleotides, the CDR3 is TGTGCCAGCAGATCGGGGTACGAGCAGTACTTC. It encodes CASRSGYEQYF.

CDR3 residues: CAISDRGRRPKETQYF. The CDR3 nucleotides read TGTGCCATCAGTGATAGGGGGCGGCGACCAAAAGAGACCCAGTACTTC. This sequence joins TRBV10-3 and TRBJ2-5; 7 bases are shared with TRBD1. Germline V CDR1 and CDR2: ENHRY, SYGVKD. The CDR3 totals 16 residues. Losses at the gene ends were 3 bases for V and 3 bases for J; bases not matched to a gene: 10.

V is TRBV11-2 and J is TRBJ2-1; the D gene could be TRBD1 or TRBD2 (5 bases each). Trimming took 2 bases from V and 2 from J, leaving 13 bases between them. The CDR3 has 16 residues. Per germline, CDR1 SGHAT and CDR2 FQNNGV. The CDR3 region has the DNA TGTGCCAGCAGCTTAAAAGGGGACGGGCCCTACAATGAGCAGTTCTTC. This sequence encodes CASSLKGDGPYNEQFF. Full variable domain (missing parts from reference TRBV11-2 and TRBJ2-1): EAGVAQSPRYKIIEKRQSVAFWCNPISGHATLYWYQQILGQGPKLLIQFQNNGVVDDSQLPKDRFSAERLKGVDSTLKIQPAKLEDSAVYLCASSLKGDGPYNEQFFGPGTRLTVL.

The J gene is TRBJ2-7, the V gene TRBV10-1; 8 nucleotides line up with TRBD2. Germline assignment: CDR1 WNHNN and CDR2 SYGVQD (reference sequence). V lost 2 bases to trimming and J lost 1 base; unmatched junction nucleotides: 16. This CDR3 contains 19 residues. CDR3 sequence: CASSEVGSGVKLISYEQYF. CDR3 DNA sequence: TGCGCCAGCAGTGAGGTCGGTAGCGGGGTAAAACTCATTTCCTACGAGCAGTACTTC.

The rearrangement joins TRBV2 to TRBJ1-6; 11 bases agree with TRBD1. Germline lookup yields CDR1 SNHLY and CDR2 FYNNEI. The V segment lost 6 bases and the J segment 6 bases; nucleotides outside the gene matches: 4. The CDR3 runs 15 residues. CDR3 nucleotides: TGTGCCAGCAGAAGGACAGGGGGCCCTAATTCACCCCTCCACTTT. Amino acid sequence: CASRRTGGPNSPLHF.

The V call is TRBV4-2, the J call TRBJ1-1, with 7 bases matching TRBD1. Trimming removed 3 bases from V and 0 bases from J; junction bases left unmatched: 7. CDR3 size: 16 residues. The V gene's germline CDR1 is LGHNA and CDR2 YNFKEQ. The CDR3 protein is CASSQWGGQMNTEAFF. The CDR3 DNA reads as TGTGCCAGCAGCCAGTGGGGGGGACAGATGAACACTGAAGCTTTCTTT.

The J gene is TRBJ1-2, the V gene TRBV5-1; the D gene is possibly TRBD1 (5 bases). V was cut by 5 bases and J by 3 bases, with 8 bases left in between. The CDR3 spans 12 residues. CDR1 is SGHRS, CDR2 YFSETQ, per germline. The CDR3 DNA reads TGCGCCAGCAGTGAAGGGGACTATGGCTACACCTTC. Residues: CASSEGDYGYTF.

This clone was observed a single time. This chain links TRBV27 with TRBJ2-3, with 8 bases lining up with TRBD1. The CDR3 covers 16 residues. Germline V CDR1 and CDR2: MNHEY, SMNVEV (reference sequence). V dropped 5 bases and J dropped 0; count of bases not matched to a gene: 7. The DNA for the CDR3 is TGTGCCAGCAGTCCCTTTGGACAGGGCAGCACAGATACGCAGTATTTT. It yields the protein CASSPFGQGSTDTQYF.

V usage is TRBV19 and J usage is TRBJ2-3; possibly TRBD1 for D (6 bases). With 5 bases removed from V and 2 bases from J, the gap between germline ends came to 14 bases. Germline CDR1 LNHDA, CDR2 SQIVND (reference sequence). The CDR3 totals 15 residues. DNA of the CDR3: TGTGCCAGTAGTGCCGGGACACCTAACACAGATACGCAGTATTTT. Translated: CASSAGTPNTDTQYF.

The V and J genes are TRBV5-1 and TRBJ1-3; TRBD1 is a possible D gene (6 bases). V lost 1 base, J lost 4 bases, and 18 bases lay in between. The CDR3 is 17 amino acids. Germline loops: CDR1 SGHRS, CDR2 YFSETQ. The CDR3 DNA reads TGCGCCAGCAGCTTGTGGACAGCGAACAGTGCCGGAAACACCATATATTTT. Encoded protein: CASSLWTANSAGNTIYF.

V gene TRBV19 combines with J gene TRBJ1-1, with no clear D. Germline V gives CDR1 LNHDA, CDR2 SQIVND (reference sequence). Trimming stripped 8 bases from V and 1 base from J, with 23 bases between. This CDR3 is 17 amino acids long. This CDR3 is CASWGADPTDWNTEAFF. The CDR3 coding sequence is TGTGCCAGTTGGGGTGCGGACCCAACCGACTGGAACACTGAAGCTTTCTTT.